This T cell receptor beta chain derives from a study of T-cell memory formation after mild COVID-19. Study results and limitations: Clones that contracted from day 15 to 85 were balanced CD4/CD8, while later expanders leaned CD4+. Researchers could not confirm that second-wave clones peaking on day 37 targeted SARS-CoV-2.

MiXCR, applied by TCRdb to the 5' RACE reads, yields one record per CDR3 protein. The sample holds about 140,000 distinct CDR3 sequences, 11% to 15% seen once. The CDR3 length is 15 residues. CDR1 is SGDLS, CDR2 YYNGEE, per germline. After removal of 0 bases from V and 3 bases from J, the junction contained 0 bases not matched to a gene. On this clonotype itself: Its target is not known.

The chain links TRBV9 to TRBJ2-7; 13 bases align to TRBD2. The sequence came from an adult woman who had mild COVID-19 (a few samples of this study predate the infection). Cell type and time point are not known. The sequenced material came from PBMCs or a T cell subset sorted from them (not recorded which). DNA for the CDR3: TGTGCCAGCAGCGTAGGGACTAGCGGGGGCTACGAGCAGTACTTC. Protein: CASSVGTSGGYEQYF.